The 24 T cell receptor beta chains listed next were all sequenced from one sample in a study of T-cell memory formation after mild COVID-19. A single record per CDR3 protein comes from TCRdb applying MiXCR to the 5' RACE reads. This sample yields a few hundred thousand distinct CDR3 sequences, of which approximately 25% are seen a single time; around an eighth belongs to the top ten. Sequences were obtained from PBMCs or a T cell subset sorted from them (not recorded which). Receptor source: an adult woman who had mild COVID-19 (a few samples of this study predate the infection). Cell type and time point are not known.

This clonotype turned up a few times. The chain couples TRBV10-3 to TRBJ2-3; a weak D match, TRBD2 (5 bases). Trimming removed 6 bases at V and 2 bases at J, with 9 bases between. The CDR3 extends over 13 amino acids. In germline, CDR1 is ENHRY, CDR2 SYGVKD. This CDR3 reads CAISSGYTDTQYF. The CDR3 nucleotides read TGTGCCATCAGCAGCGGCTACACAGATACGCAGTATTTT.

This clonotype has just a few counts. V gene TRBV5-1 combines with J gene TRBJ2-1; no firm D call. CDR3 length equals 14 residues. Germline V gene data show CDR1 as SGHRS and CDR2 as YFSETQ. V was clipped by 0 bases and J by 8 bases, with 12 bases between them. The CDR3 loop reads CASSLAPASHEQFF. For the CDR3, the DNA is TGCGCCAGCAGCTTGGCGCCGGCGAGCCATGAGCAGTTCTTC.

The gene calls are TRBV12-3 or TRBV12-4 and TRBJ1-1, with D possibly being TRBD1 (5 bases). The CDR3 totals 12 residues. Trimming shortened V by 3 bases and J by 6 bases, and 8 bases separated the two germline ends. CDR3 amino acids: CASSLGVAEAFF. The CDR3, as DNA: TGTGCCAGCAGTTTGGGGGTGGCTGAAGCTTTCTTT.

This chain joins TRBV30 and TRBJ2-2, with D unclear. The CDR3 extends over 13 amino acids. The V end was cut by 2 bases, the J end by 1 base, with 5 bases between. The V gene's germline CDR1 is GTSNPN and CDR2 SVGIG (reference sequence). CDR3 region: CAWSLGNTGELFF. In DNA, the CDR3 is TGTGCCTGGAGTTTAGGGAACACCGGGGAGCTGTTTTTT. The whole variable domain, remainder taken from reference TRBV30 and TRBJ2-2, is SQTIHQWPATLVQPVGSPLSLECTVEGTSNPNLYWYRQAAGRGLQLLFYSVGIGQISSEVPQNLSASRPQDRQFILSSKKLLLSDSGFYLCAWSLGNTGELFFGEGSRLTVL.

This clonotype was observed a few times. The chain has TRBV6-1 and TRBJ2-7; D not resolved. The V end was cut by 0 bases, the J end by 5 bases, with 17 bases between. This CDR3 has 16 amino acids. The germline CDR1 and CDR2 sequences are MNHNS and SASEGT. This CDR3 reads CASSEASPALGHEQYF. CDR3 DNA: TGTGCCAGCAGTGAAGCCTCCCCGGCCCTGGGCCACGAGCAGTACTTC.

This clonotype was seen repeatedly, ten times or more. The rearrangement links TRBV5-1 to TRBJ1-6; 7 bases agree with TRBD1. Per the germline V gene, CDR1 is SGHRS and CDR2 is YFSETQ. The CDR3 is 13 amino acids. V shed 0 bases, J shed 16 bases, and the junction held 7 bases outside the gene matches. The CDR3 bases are TGCGCCAGCAGCTTGGGCCGGGACAGCGATCTCCACTTT. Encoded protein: CASSLGRDSDLHF.

CDR3 DNA sequence: TGTGCCAGCAGTGAGACGGACAGAAACATTCAGTACTTC. Amino acids: CASSETDRNIQYF. The rearrangement uses TRBV6-1 and TRBJ2-4; perhaps TRBD1 as D (6 bases). CDR3 length: 13 amino acids. The V gene's germline CDR1 is MNHNS and CDR2 SASEGT. Trimming took off 3 bases at V and 6 bases at J, with 9 bases between the two ends.

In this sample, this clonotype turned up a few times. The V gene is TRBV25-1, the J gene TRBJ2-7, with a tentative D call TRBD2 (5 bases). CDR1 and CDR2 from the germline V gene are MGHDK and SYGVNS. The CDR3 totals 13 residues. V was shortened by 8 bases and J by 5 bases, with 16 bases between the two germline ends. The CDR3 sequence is CASRDPEVHEQYF. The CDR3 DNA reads TGTGCCAGCCGGGATCCCGAGGTCCACGAGCAGTACTTC.

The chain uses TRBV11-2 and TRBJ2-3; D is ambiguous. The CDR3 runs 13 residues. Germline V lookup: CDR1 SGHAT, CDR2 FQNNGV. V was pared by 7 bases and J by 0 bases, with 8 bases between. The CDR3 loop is CASTSYSTDTQYF. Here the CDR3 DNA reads TGTGCCAGCACATCATATAGCACAGATACGCAGTATTTT.

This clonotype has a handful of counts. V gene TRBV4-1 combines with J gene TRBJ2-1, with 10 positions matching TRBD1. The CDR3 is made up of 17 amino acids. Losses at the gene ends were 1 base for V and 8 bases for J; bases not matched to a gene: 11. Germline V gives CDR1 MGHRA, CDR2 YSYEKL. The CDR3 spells CASSQVPPGQGIDEQFF. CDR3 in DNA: TGCGCCAGCAGCCAAGTACCCCCGGGACAGGGGATCGATGAGCAGTTCTTC.

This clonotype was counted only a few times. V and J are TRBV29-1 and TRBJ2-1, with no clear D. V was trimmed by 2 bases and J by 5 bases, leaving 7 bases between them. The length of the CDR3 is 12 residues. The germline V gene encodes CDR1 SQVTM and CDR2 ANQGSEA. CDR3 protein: CSVEMLNNEQFF. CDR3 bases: TGCAGCGTTGAAATGCTGAACAATGAGCAGTTCTTC.

The chain's CDR3 is CSARTPGLAGPSTDTQYF. The DNA of the CDR3 is TGCAGTGCTAGAACCCCGGGACTAGCGGGGCCTAGCACAGATACGCAGTATTTT. The chain combines TRBV20-1 with TRBJ2-3; 13 bases are shared with TRBD2. The V and J ends lost 2 bases and 0 bases, in that order; junction bases with no gene match: 8. The CDR3 covers 18 residues. Germline V CDR1 and CDR2: DFQATT, SNEGSKA (reference sequence).

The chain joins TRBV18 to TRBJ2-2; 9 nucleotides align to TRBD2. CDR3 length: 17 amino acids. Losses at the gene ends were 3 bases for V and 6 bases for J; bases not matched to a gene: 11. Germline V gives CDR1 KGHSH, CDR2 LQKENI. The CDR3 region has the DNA TGTGCCAGCTCACCCCTAGGAGCGGGAGGATCTTCCGGGGAGCTGTTTTTT. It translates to CASSPLGAGGSSGELFF. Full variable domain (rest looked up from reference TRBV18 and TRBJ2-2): NAGVMQNPRHLVRRRGQEARLRCSPMKGHSHVYWYRQLPEEGLKFMVYLQKENIIDESGMPKERFSAEFPKEGPSILRIQQVVRGDSAAYFCASSPLGAGGSSGELFFGEGSRLTVL.

In nucleotides, the CDR3 is TGTGCCAGCAGCTTAAGGACAGGTCCAGGGGGAGATACGCAGTATTTT. Amino acid sequence: CASSLRTGPGGDTQYF. This chain links TRBV11-2 with TRBJ2-3, with TRBD1 identical over 7 bases. The CDR3 is 16 amino acids. The ends lost 2 bases at V and 5 bases at J; junction bases unmatched: 10. Germline assignment: CDR1 SGHAT and CDR2 FQNNGV.

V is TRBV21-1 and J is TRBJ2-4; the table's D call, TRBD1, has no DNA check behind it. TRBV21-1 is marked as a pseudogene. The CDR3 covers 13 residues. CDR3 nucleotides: TGTGCCAGCCGAGGGGGTATGGGAAACATTCAGTACTTC. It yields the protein CASRGGMGNIQYF.

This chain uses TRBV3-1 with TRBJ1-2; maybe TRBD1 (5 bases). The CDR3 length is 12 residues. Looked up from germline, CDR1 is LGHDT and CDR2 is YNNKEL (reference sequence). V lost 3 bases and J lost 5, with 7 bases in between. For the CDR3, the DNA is TGTGCCAGCAGCCAGGGGGATTATGGCTACACCTTC. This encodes CASSQGDYGYTF.

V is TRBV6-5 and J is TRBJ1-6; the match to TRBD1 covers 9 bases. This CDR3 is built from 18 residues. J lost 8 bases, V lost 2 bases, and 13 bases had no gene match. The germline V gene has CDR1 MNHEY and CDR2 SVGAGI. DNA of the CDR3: TGTGCCAGCAGTTACGGAACACAGGGGGCGCCCCCATATTCACCCCTCCACTTT. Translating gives CASSYGTQGAPPYSPLHF.

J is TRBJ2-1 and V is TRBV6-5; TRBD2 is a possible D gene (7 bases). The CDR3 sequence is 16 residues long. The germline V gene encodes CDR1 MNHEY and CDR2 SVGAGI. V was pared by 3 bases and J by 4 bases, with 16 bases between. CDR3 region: CASSYLSEGGYNEQFF. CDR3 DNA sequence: TGTGCCAGCAGTTATCTGTCGGAGGGGGGGTACAATGAGCAGTTCTTC.

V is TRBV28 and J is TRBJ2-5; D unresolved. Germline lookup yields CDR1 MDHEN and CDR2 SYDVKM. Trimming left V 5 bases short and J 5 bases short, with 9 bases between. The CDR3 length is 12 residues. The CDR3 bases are TGTGCCAGCAGTCCCCCCACGGAGACCCAGTACTTC. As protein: CASSPPTETQYF.

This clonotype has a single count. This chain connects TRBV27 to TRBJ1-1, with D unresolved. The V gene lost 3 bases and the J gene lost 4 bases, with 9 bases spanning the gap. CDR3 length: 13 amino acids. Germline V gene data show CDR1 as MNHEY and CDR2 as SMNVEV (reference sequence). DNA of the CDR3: TGTGCCAGCAGTTTTAAAGAGACCACTGAAGCTTTCTTT. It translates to CASSFKETTEAFF.

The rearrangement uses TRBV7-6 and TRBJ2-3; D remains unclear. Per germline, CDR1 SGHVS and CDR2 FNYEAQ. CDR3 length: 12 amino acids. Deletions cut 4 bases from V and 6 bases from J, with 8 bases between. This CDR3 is CASSYNRDTQYF. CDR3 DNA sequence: TGTGCCAGCAGCTACAATCGTGATACGCAGTATTTT.

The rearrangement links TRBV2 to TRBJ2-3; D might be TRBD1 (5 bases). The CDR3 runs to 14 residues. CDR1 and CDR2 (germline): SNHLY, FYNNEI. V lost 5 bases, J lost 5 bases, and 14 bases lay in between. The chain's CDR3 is CASSTQGFEDTQYF. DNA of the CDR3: TGTGCCAGCAGTACGCAGGGATTTGAAGATACGCAGTATTTT.

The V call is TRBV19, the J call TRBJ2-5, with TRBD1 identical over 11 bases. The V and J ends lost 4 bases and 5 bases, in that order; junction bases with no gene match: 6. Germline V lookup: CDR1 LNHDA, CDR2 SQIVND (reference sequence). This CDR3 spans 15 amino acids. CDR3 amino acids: CASSTDRGPGETQYF. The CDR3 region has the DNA TGTGCCAGTAGTACGGACAGGGGGCCTGGGGAGACCCAGTACTTC.

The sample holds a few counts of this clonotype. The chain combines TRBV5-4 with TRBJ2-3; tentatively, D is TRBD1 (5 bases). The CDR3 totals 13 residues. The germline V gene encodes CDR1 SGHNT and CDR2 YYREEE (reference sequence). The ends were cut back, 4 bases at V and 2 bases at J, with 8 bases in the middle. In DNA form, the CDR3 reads TGTGCCAGCAGCGTGGACATCACAGATACGCAGTATTTT. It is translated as CASSVDITDTQYF.